The 11 T cell receptor beta chains listed next were all sequenced from one sample in a study of blood T cell repertoires in COVID-19. Only in-frame clones appear in the TCRdb table, and some are missing; sequencing was by immunoSEQ multiplex PCR. The data contain tens of thousands of clones, 88% of them singletons. Material: peripheral blood. These receptors were taken from a woman aged 60 to 75 with acute or convalescent COVID-19.

The chain combines TRBV27 with TRBJ2-3, with 9 bases identical to TRBD1. Germline CDR1 reads MNHEY; CDR2 reads SMNVEV (reference sequence). CDR3 length: 15 residues. The ends lost 4 bases at V and 5 bases at J; junction bases unmatched: 7. The CDR3 is CASSSPGQGIDTQYF. In DNA, the CDR3 is TGTGCCAGCAGTTCCCCGGGACAGGGAATAGATACGCAGTATTTT.

The chain links TRBV5-8 to TRBJ1-4, with 7 nucleotides matching TRBD1. V was clipped by 4 bases and J by 10 bases; unmatched bases: 19. The CDR3 is 17 residues long. Germline V CDR1 and CDR2: SGHTS, YDEGEE. The CDR3 loop reads CASSRRLRQGSFGKLFF. DNA for the CDR3: TGTGCCAGCAGCCGTAGATTGAGACAGGGCTCGTTCGGAAAACTGTTTTTT.

V usage is TRBV6-2 or TRBV6-3 and J usage is TRBJ2-3; D gene uncertain. Germline V gives CDR1 MNHEY, CDR2 SVGEGT. This CDR3 has 14 amino acids. Trimming cost V 2 bases and J 2 bases, with 8 bases left between them. The CDR3 DNA reads TGTGCCAGCAGTTACGGGCCCTTCACAGATACGCAGTATTTT. Its protein is CASSYGPFTDTQYF.

The rearrangement uses TRBV6-5 and TRBJ1-3; 8 bases agree with TRBD1. Germline CDR1 and CDR2: MNHEY and SVGAGI. Trimming cost V 6 bases and J 4 bases; bases outside gene matches: 2. This CDR3 comprises 13 residues. The CDR3 here is CASRDRVGNTIYF. DNA for the CDR3: TGTGCCAGCAGGGACAGGGTAGGAAACACCATATATTTT.

J is TRBJ1-6 and V is TRBV7-8, with unresolved D. With 6 bases removed from V and 4 bases from J, the gap between germline ends came to 10 bases. The CDR3 is 14 amino acids. Germline values: CDR1 SGHVS, CDR2 FQNEAQ. The CDR3 DNA sequence: TGTGCCAGCAGTTCGACATTATATAATTCACCCCTCCACTTT. Its protein is CASSSTLYNSPLHF.

The rearrangement joins TRBV11-2 to TRBJ2-1, with D perhaps matching TRBD2 (6 bases). This CDR3 spans 16 amino acids. With 6 bases removed from V and 4 bases from J, the gap between germline ends came to 19 bases. CDR1 is SGHAT, CDR2 FQNNGV, per germline. CDR3 protein: CASSSSAGKGYNEQFF. CDR3 DNA sequence: TGTGCCAGCAGTTCTTCAGCGGGTAAGGGGTACAATGAGCAGTTCTTC.

CDR3 sequence: CAVKEGDRPGELFF. CDR3 nucleotides: TGTGCAGTAAAAGAGGGGGATCGGCCCGGGGAGCTGTTTTTT. V gene TRBV19 combines with J gene TRBJ2-2; D might be TRBD1 (6 bases). Germline CDR1 and CDR2: LNHDA and SQIVND (reference sequence). The length of the CDR3 is 14 residues. Based on the CDR3 plus reference TRBV19 and TRBJ2-2, the full variable domain is DGGITQSPKYLFRKEGQNVTLSCEQNLNHDAMYWYRQDPGQGLRLIYYSQIVNDFQKGDIAEGYSVSREKKESFPLTVTSAQKNPTAFYLCAVKEGDRPGELFFGEGSRLTVL.

J is TRBJ2-3 and V is TRBV5-1, with no clear D. Germline V CDR1 and CDR2: SGHRS, YFSETQ. V was shortened by 0 bases and J by 4 bases, with 15 bases between the two germline ends. The length of the CDR3 is 16 residues. The CDR3 DNA is TGCGCCAGCAGCTTGGGAGGCGGTGTGGCATCAGATACGCAGTATTTT. Encoded protein: CASSLGGGVASDTQYF. The whole variable domain, remainder taken from reference TRBV5-1 and TRBJ2-3, is KAGVTQTPRYLIKTRGQQVTLSCSPISGHRSVSWYQQTPGQGLQFLFEYFSETQRNKGNFPGRFSGRQFSNSRSEMNVSTLELGDSALYLCASSLGGGVASDTQYFGPGTRLTVL.

This chain uses TRBV19 with TRBJ1-1; D call uncertain. This CDR3 has 11 amino acids. Germline V gene lookup returns CDR1 LNHDA and CDR2 SQIVND (reference sequence). V shed 7 bases and J shed 10 bases, with 13 bases lying between them. The CDR3 region has the DNA TGTGCCAGTACCACCCTCTGGAGAGCTTTCTTT. Amino acid sequence: CASTTLWRAFF.

The chain links TRBV11-3 to TRBJ2-5; no reliable D call. This CDR3 comprises 13 residues. Germline V lookup: CDR1 SGHNT, CDR2 YENEEA. The ends were cut back, 2 bases at V and 0 bases at J, with 4 bases in the middle. The CDR3 is CASSLNNQETQYF. The CDR3 nucleotides read TGTGCCAGCAGCTTAAACAACCAAGAGACCCAGTACTTC.

The rearrangement joins TRBV6-1 to TRBJ2-3, with D possibly matching TRBD1 (6 bases). Germline assignment: CDR1 MNHNS and CDR2 SASEGT. The CDR3 runs 17 residues. With 6 bases removed from V and 1 base from J, the gap between germline ends came to 20 bases. The DNA of the CDR3 is TGTGCCAGCAGCGAATATTTAGGGGGATTTGGCACAGATACGCAGTATTTT. It is translated as CASSEYLGGFGTDTQYF.